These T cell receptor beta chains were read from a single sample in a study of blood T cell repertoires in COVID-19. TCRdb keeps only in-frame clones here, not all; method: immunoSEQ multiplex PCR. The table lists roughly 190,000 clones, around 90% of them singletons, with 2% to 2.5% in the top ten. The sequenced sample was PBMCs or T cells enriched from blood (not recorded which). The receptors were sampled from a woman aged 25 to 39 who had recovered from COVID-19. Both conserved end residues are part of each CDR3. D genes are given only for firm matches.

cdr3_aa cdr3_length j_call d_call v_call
CASSRDRGPLNPNTEAFF 18 TRBJ1-1 TRBD1 TRBV2
CASSSGTAGMNTEAFF 16 TRBJ1-1 TRBD1 TRBV11-2
CASSSPRSGRYVEQFF 16 TRBJ2-1 TRBD2 TRBV11-2
CATSRVSRANYEQYF 15 TRBJ2-7 - TRBV15
CASSAGGRGRPNF 13 TRBJ2-7 TRBD1 TRBV9
CASSIGGQPADYEQYF 16 TRBJ2-7 - TRBV19
CASSPKERVYEQYF 14 TRBJ2-7 - TRBV5-1
CASSLRRGNEQFF 13 TRBJ2-1 - TRBV12-3/TRBV12-4
CASSQIRGTGEDEKLFF 17 TRBJ1-4 TRBD1 TRBV4-2
CASSLGAPYGYSNQPQHF 18 TRBJ1-5 - TRBV5-6
CATRMGGYVDTQYF 14 TRBJ2-3 TRBD2 TRBV19
CASSSGGANTGELFF 15 TRBJ2-2 TRBD1 TRBV4-3
CAWSGTGIEQYF 12 TRBJ2-7 - TRBV30
CASSLAAGRVGNTIYF 16 TRBJ1-3 - TRBV5-1
CASSLERGDGYTF 13 TRBJ1-2 - TRBV5-1
CASSLWLTIGLYNSPLHF 18 TRBJ1-6 - TRBV5-6
CASSLSQDYEQYF 13 TRBJ2-7 - TRBV7-2
CASRPQGGNEQFF 13 TRBJ2-1 - TRBV10-2
CASSMRTSGMDEQFF 15 TRBJ2-1 TRBD2 TRBV19
CASSYSQVQETQYF 14 TRBJ2-5 - TRBV6-5
CASSNGGGDTQYF 13 TRBJ2-3 - TRBV7-3
CASSPRLQGAGELFF 15 TRBJ2-2 TRBD1 TRBV18
CASSLDVSGTQYF 13 TRBJ2-3 - TRBV7-9
CAWTLDRGNTEAFF 14 TRBJ1-1 TRBD1 TRBV30
CAFHGQGEDGYTF 13 TRBJ1-2 TRBD1 TRBV10-3
CASIKDRDTEAFF 13 TRBJ1-1 TRBD1 TRBV2
CASGTVSSYEQYF 13 TRBJ2-7 TRBD1 TRBV19
CASSSSPGGSETQYF 15 TRBJ2-5 - TRBV7-7
CASSRDFGTDTQYF 14 TRBJ2-3 - TRBV14
CAISPKTGDFGYTF 14 TRBJ1-2 TRBD1 TRBV10-3
CASRDGGGYTF 11 TRBJ1-2 - TRBV7-9
CASSLGQGGEQFF 13 TRBJ2-1 - TRBV5-6
CASSQDENAGDGYTF 15 TRBJ1-2 - TRBV4-3
CASSFSREGGYTF 13 TRBJ1-2 - TRBV19
CASSLKTAYGYTF 13 TRBJ1-2 - TRBV13
CASSLGGEGSNTEAFF 16 TRBJ1-1 - TRBV5-4
CASKGVGNSPLHF 13 TRBJ1-6 - TRBV19
CASSSWTGSFGNIQYF 16 TRBJ2-4 TRBD1 TRBV6-5
CASSQHLTGGNGYTF 15 TRBJ1-2 TRBD1 TRBV11-2
CASQQGGWGYTF 12 TRBJ1-2 TRBD1 TRBV3-1/TRBV3-2
CASSLIGGEQYF 12 TRBJ2-7 - TRBV7-8
CATSDLSGQHGYTF 14 TRBJ1-2 - TRBV24-1
CSVKAGHLNTEAFF 14 TRBJ1-1 - TRBV29-1
CSVRGLAGNNEQFF 14 TRBJ2-1 TRBD2 TRBV29-1
CASSLEGSSDPGDTQYF 17 TRBJ2-3 - TRBV11-3
CASSLGQGRTEAFF 14 TRBJ1-1 TRBD1 TRBV7-2
CASSPSLANTGELFF 15 TRBJ2-2 - TRBV7-9
CSVEVGQVSYGYTF 14 TRBJ1-2 TRBD1 TRBV29-1
CASSSGFPLHF 11 TRBJ1-6 - TRBV11-2
CASSVTGTSSETQYF 15 TRBJ2-5 TRBD2 TRBV6-2/TRBV6-3
CASSPRLQPQHF 12 TRBJ1-5 - TRBV12-3/TRBV12-4
CASSQVYVPGYQPQHF 16 TRBJ1-5 - TRBV4-3
CASSLIRTANSPLHF 15 TRBJ1-6 - TRBV27
CASSPALGAAYAYF 14 TRBJ2-7 - TRBV7-8
CASSLAARDRGLPNYGYTF 19 TRBJ1-2 TRBD1 TRBV5-1
CASSQLRRQAETQYF 15 TRBJ2-5 - TRBV3-1/TRBV3-2
CASSPFITGMHQPQHF 16 TRBJ1-5 - TRBV27
CASGLDPSPGAQYF 14 TRBJ2-5 - TRBV12-5